This T cell receptor (beta chain) stems from a study of blood T cell repertoires in COVID-19. In this sample, this clone turned up once. Authors' methods: Estimation of nucleated cell counts was performed using reference gene primer amplification. Only in-frame clones appear in the TCRdb table, and some are missing; sequencing was by immunoSEQ multiplex PCR. V and J calls and clone size are given by that table; D and trimming were obtained from the DNA. The data show 69,000 or so clones, with 90% seen just once and 5.3% held by the top ten. Germline CDR1 is SGHAT and CDR2 is FQNNGV. The CDR3 has 19 residues. V was pared by 3 bases and J by 0 bases, with 8 bases of the junction left unmatched.

The chain carries TRBV11-2 and TRBJ2-1, with 13 bases lining up with TRBD2. This clonotype originated in a man between 50 and 59 years old with acute or convalescent COVID-19. Specimen: peripheral blood. CDR3 amino acids: CASSLGLAGRLTSYNEQFF. For the CDR3, the DNA is TGTGCCAGCAGCTTGGGACTAGCGGGGCGATTGACCTCCTACAATGAGCAGTTCTTC.